The next 10 T cell receptor beta chains were all read from a single sample in a study of T cells in Graves' hyperthyroidism and ophthalmopathy. RNA transcripts yielded amplified TCR beta CDR3 regions. With the HTBI primer set, the TCR CDR3 went through a first round of RT-PCR. TCRdb re-called the multiplex PCR reads with MiXCR, one entry per CDR3 protein. This sample carries 35,000 to 45,000 distinct CDR3 sequences, about 50% of them seen once, and the ten largest clones take approximately 6.2%. The sequenced sample consisted of blood. These receptors were taken from a woman aged 45-65 years with Graves' hyperthyroidism that later progressed to Graves' ophthalmopathy.

This clonotype was seen at least ten times. The chain employs TRBV5-1 and TRBJ1-6, with 11 bases matching TRBD1. CDR1 and CDR2 (germline): SGHRS, YFSETQ. The CDR3 consists of 15 residues. With 0 bases clipped from V and 9 bases from J, the junction kept 2 bases outside the gene matches. The CDR3 DNA follows: TGCGCCAGCAGCTTGGGCGGGACAGGGGGTTCACCCCTCCACTTT. Translating it yields CASSLGGTGGSPLHF. Supplemented by reference TRBV5-1 and TRBJ1-6, the full variable domain reads KAGVTQTPRYLIKTRGQQVTLSCSPISGHRSVSWYQQTPGQGLQFLFEYFSETQRNKGNFPGRFSGRQFSNSRSEMNVSTLELGDSALYLCASSLGGTGGSPLHFGNGTRLTVT.

By its share, this clonotype is medium-sized. The chain uses TRBV20-1 and TRBJ2-3, with a weak D call TRBD2 (6 bases). The germline gives CDR1 DFQATT, CDR2 SNEGSKA (reference sequence). Deletions cut 0 bases from V and 2 bases from J, with 9 bases between. CDR3 length: 14 amino acids. CDR3 protein: CSARDASVTDTQYF. DNA of the CDR3: TGCAGTGCTAGAGATGCTAGCGTCACAGATACGCAGTATTTT.

This clonotype was recorded at least ten times. J is TRBJ2-5 and V is TRBV5-1, with TRBD2 matching 8 bases. CDR1 SGHRS and CDR2 YFSETQ come from the germline V gene. CDR3 length equals 14 residues. J lost 4 bases, V lost 4 bases, and 6 bases had no gene match. CDR3 DNA sequence: TGCGCCAGCAGCCCCGGGACTAGTGGAGAGACCCAGTACTTC. It specifies CASSPGTSGETQYF.

The sample holds many counts of this clonotype. The V and J genes are TRBV4-2 and TRBJ2-3; D is uncertain. Trimming left V 0 bases short and J 5 bases short, with 12 bases between. The CDR3 consists of 15 residues. Germline V gene sequence: CDR1 LGHNA, CDR2 YNFKEQ. The CDR3 sequence: CASSQDFKNRDTQYF. The CDR3 bases are TGTGCCAGCAGCCAAGATTTCAAGAATAGAGATACGCAGTATTTT.

V is TRBV2 and J is TRBJ2-7, with TRBD1 matching 9 bases. Germline V gives CDR1 SNHLY, CDR2 FYNNEI. The junction had 5 bases not matched to a gene; V was cut back by 10 bases and J by 4 bases. The CDR3 length is 12 residues. The CDR3 protein is CATGTGIYEQYF. The CDR3 bases are TGTGCCACCGGGACAGGGATTTACGAGCAGTACTTC. The whole variable domain, remainder taken from reference TRBV2 and TRBJ2-7, is EPEVTQTPSHQVTQMGQEVILRCVPISNHLYFYWYRQILGQKVEFLVSFYNNEISEKSEIFDDQFSVERPDGSNFTLKIRSTKLEDSAMYFCATGTGIYEQYFGPGTRLTVT.

Judged by abundance, this clonotype is medium-sized. This rearrangement joins TRBV2 to TRBJ1-6; the match to TRBD1 covers 7 bases. The CDR3 runs 16 residues. The V segment lost 0 bases and the J segment 10 bases; nucleotides outside the gene matches: 9. CDR1 is SNHLY, CDR2 FYNNEI, per germline. The CDR3 protein is CASSEAGRGLGSPLHF. As DNA, the CDR3 is TGTGCCAGCAGTGAAGCGGGAAGGGGGCTAGGATCACCCCTCCACTTT.

This clonotype was observed at least ten times. The V gene is TRBV11-3, the J gene TRBJ2-7; D not certain. This CDR3 has 16 amino acids. Trimming pared 0 bases from V and 3 bases from J, leaving 15 bases between. CDR1 is SGHNT and CDR2 is YENEEA in the germline V gene. This CDR3 reads CASSLEGPGVGYEQYF. CDR3 sequence (DNA): TGTGCCAGCAGCTTAGAAGGTCCGGGCGTCGGCTACGAGCAGTACTTC. Filled out from reference TRBV11-3 and TRBJ2-7, the complete variable domain reads EAGVVQSPRYKIIEKKQPVAFWCNPISGHNTLYWYLQNLGQGPELLIRYENEEAVDDSQLPKDRFSAERLKGVDSTLKIQPAELGDSAVYLCASSLEGPGVGYEQYFGPGTRLTVT.

This clonotype has a count of ten or more. This chain joins TRBV19 and TRBJ2-5, with TRBD1 matching 8 bases. V was pared by 1 base and J by 5 bases, with 3 bases of the junction left unmatched. Germline V gives CDR1 LNHDA, CDR2 SQIVND (reference sequence). The CDR3 has 14 residues. In nucleotides, the CDR3 is TGTGCCAGTAGTATAGGGACAGGGAGGGAGACCCAGTACTTC. It codes for CASSIGTGRETQYF.

The rearrangement joins TRBV19 to TRBJ1-5, with a possible D match to TRBD1 (6 bases). This CDR3 has 14 amino acids. Germline V gene lookup returns CDR1 LNHDA and CDR2 SQIVND (reference sequence). The V end was cut by 10 bases, the J end by 4 bases, with 17 bases between. The CDR3 region has the DNA TGTGCCACCTCGCCAACAGGGCCGAATCAGCCCCAGCATTTT. Residues: CATSPTGPNQPQHF.

The chain links TRBV2 to TRBJ2-5; D is uncertain. CDR1 and CDR2 from the germline V gene are SNHLY and FYNNEI. V lost 6 bases and J lost 2, with 4 bases in between. CDR3 length: 11 amino acids. The CDR3 DNA reads as TGTGCCAGCAGAGGACAAGAGACCCAGTACTTC. It codes for CASRGQETQYF.